The text below deals with one T cell receptor (beta chain). Its target is not known. Germline CDR1 and CDR2: SGHRS and YFSETQ. V dropped 0 bases and J dropped 0 bases, with 7 bases sitting between them. The CDR3 runs 15 residues. The source of the sample is a study of persistence of HIV-infected CD4 T cells. Overall study findings and caveats: Degenerate expanded CDR3beta sequences were enriched among CMV- and Gag-responding cells.

Cells were stimulated nonspecifically with anti-CD3/anti-CD28 magnetic beads. Responding CD4+ T cells were sorted by upregulation of both CD40 ligand and CD69. Suppressive ART was started during chronic HIV-1 infection in these adults. Sequencing used immunoSEQ version 4 in survey mode. Profiling relied on immunoSEQ multiplex PCR, and the TCRdb table lists in-frame clones only, not all of them. The sample contains about 45,000 clones, roughly nine tenths of which appear only once. The chain is built from TRBV5-1 and TRBJ1-3; no clear D gene. The sequence came from an adult woman with HIV who was CMV-seropositive. The input for sequencing was CD4+ T cells sorted from PBMCs after approximately 19-hour stimulation, taken from a patient who received antiretroviral therapy. In DNA, the CDR3 is TGCGCCAGCAGCTTGGGGGAGGTCTCTGGAAACACCATATATTTT. Its translation is CASSLGEVSGNTIYF.